A single sample gave rise to the 27 T cell receptor beta chains below, sequenced in a study of shared clonotypes between healthy human individuals. Measured with immunoSEQ multiplex PCR; TCRdb has only the in-frame clones, and not every one. This sample has a few million clones; 85% to 95% occur once, and the top ten carry around 0.4%. The sample consisted of naive CD4+ T cells from PBMCs. Subset: CD45RA+ positively selected. These receptors came from a young man in good health. Some clones in this sample may be carry-over from other donors' samples.

The rearrangement links TRBV6-1 to TRBJ2-7, with a weak D call TRBD1 (6 bases). Trimming pared 8 bases from V and 3 bases from J, leaving 17 bases between. This CDR3 is built from 14 residues. Germline CDR1 MNHNS, CDR2 SASEGT. As DNA, the CDR3 is TGTGCCAGCCATTCAGGGGACGGACTCTACGAGCAGTACTTC. Its translation is CASHSGDGLYEQYF.

The genes are TRBV5-1 and TRBJ2-2, with D perhaps TRBD2 (6 bases). Germline-derived CDR1 and CDR2 are SGHRS and YFSETQ. With 4 bases removed from V and 1 base from J, the gap between germline ends came to 17 bases. This CDR3 has 17 residues. The CDR3 sequence: CASSLQRGGLNTGELFF. The DNA for the CDR3 is TGCGCCAGCAGCCTCCAGAGGGGAGGCCTGAACACCGGGGAGCTGTTTTTT.

CDR3 protein: CASIVKRHSF. As DNA, the CDR3 is TGTGCCAGCATCGTTAAGAGACATTCTTTT. The V and J genes are TRBV21-1 and TRBJ2-3; no check of the table's D call, TRBD1, against the DNA was made. TRBV21-1 has pseudogene status. The length of the CDR3 is 10 residues.

The chain couples TRBV5-1 to TRBJ2-7; TRBD2 is a possible D gene (6 bases). The V gene's germline CDR1 is SGHRS and CDR2 YFSETQ. The CDR3 sequence is 16 residues long. Trimming removed 7 bases at V and 0 bases at J, with 20 bases between. The DNA for the CDR3 is TGCGCCAGCGGGACTGGGGGGACCAGGAGCTCCTACGAGCAGTACTTC. It encodes CASGTGGTRSSYEQYF.

This sequence joins TRBV6-5 and TRBJ2-4; the D is unclear. Germline CDR1 reads MNHEY; CDR2 reads SVGAGI. This CDR3 has 15 amino acids. Trimming pared 0 bases from V and 5 bases from J, leaving 11 bases between. The CDR3 reads CASSYSRAGQNIQYF. CDR3 DNA sequence: TGTGCCAGCAGTTACTCCCGGGCAGGACAAAACATTCAGTACTTC.

V gene TRBV5-1 combines with J gene TRBJ2-1, with D perhaps TRBD2 (6 bases). The CDR3 extends over 16 amino acids. Germline V gives CDR1 SGHRS, CDR2 YFSETQ. V was pared by 1 base and J by 0 bases, with 11 bases between. As DNA, the CDR3 is TGCGCCAGCAGCTTGACCTCTAGCGTCTCCTACAATGAGCAGTTCTTC. This gives the protein CASSLTSSVSYNEQFF.

V gene TRBV7-3 combines with J gene TRBJ1-3; tentative D call: TRBD1 (6 bases). Trimming cost V 5 bases and J 0 bases, with 14 bases left between them. Germline V gene sequence: CDR1 SGHTA, CDR2 FQGTGA. The CDR3 runs to 16 residues. In nucleotides, the CDR3 is TGTGCCAGCAGCCCCGGGGGCGAGAGCTCTGGAAACACCATATATTTT. This gives the protein CASSPGGESSGNTIYF.

Note on this clone: Here the CDR3 omits its conserved ending phenylalanine or tryptophan, so a read error is the likely source. It is unclear where the CDR3 begins or ends on the DNA, so no DNA is shown, and the CDR3 is as TCRdb lists it. The CDR3 region is CASSPAGLAGAIL. The chain combines TRBV6-6 with TRBJ2-7; the table names TRBD2, a call not compared with the DNA. The germline CDR1 and CDR2 sequences are MNHNY and SVGAGI (reference sequence). The CDR3 comprises 13 residues, both ends counted.

This clone appeared a few times. Additional DNA sequences in this sample encode the identical CDR3. This chain uses TRBV6-6 with TRBJ1-1, with D perhaps matching TRBD1 (5 bases). The V end lost 6 bases, the J end lost 3 bases, and 11 bases lay between the germline ends. CDR3 size: 13 residues. CDR1 MNHNY and CDR2 SVGAGI come from the germline V gene (reference sequence). CDR3 sequence reads: CASSRTGDTEAFF. DNA for the CDR3: TGTGCCAGCAGCCGTACGGGGGACACTGAAGCTTTCTTT.

V gene TRBV7-8 combines with J gene TRBJ2-5, with a weak D call TRBD2 (6 bases). The CDR3 has 14 residues. In germline, CDR1 is SGHVS, CDR2 FQNEAQ. The V gene lost 2 bases and the J gene lost 4 bases, with 11 bases spanning the gap. CDR3 nucleotide sequence: TGTGCCAGCAGCTTACGGAGGGTTGTAGAGACCCAGTACTTC. Protein product: CASSLRRVVETQYF.

This rearrangement joins TRBV28 to TRBJ1-4; D unclear. V lost 6 bases and J lost 3, with 8 bases in between. Germline V gene sequence: CDR1 MDHEN, CDR2 SYDVKM. CDR3 length: 13 amino acids. CDR3 DNA: TGTGCCAGCAGCGCGGCACCTAATGAAAAACTGTTTTTT. Amino acids: CASSAAPNEKLFF.

A few counts support this clone. The V call is TRBV4-3, the J call TRBJ1-5; 7 bases match TRBD1. CDR3 length: 15 amino acids. CDR1 and CDR2 (germline): LGHNA, YSLEER. V lost 2 bases, J lost 2 bases, and 3 bases stayed unmatched. CDR3 DNA sequence: TGCGCCAGCAGCCAAACAGGGACAGGCAATCAGCCCCAGCATTTT. Translation gives CASSQTGTGNQPQHF.

This clone occurred once. This chain uses TRBV15 with TRBJ2-3, with D unresolved. This CDR3 spans 13 amino acids. The germline V gene has CDR1 LNHNV and CDR2 YYDKDF (reference sequence). Trimming shortened V by 3 bases and J by 4 bases, and 8 bases separated the two germline ends. The CDR3 here is CATSSKVADTQYF. In DNA form, the CDR3 reads TGTGCCACCAGCAGTAAAGTAGCAGATACGCAGTATTTT. The full variable domain, with the rest looked up from reference TRBV15 and TRBJ2-3, is DAMVIQNPRYQVTQFGKPVTLSCSQTLNHNVMYWYQQKSSQAPKLLFHYYDKDFNNEADTPDNFQSRRPNTSFCFLDIRSPGLGDTAMYLCATSSKVADTQYFGPGTRLTVL.

The rearrangement links TRBV7-8 to TRBJ2-3; D is uncertain. This CDR3 is built from 16 residues. Germline loops: CDR1 SGHVS, CDR2 FQNEAQ. Trimming shortened V by 3 bases and J by 0 bases, and 13 bases separated the two germline ends. The CDR3 coding sequence is TGTGCCAGCAGCTTGTGGGTCACCTCTAGCACAGATACGCAGTATTTT. Translation: CASSLWVTSSTDTQYF.

V and J are TRBV7-2 and TRBJ1-2; tentatively, D is TRBD1 (5 bases). This CDR3 region has 14 residues. V was shortened by 5 bases and J by 8 bases, with 18 bases between the two germline ends. CDR1 is SGHTA and CDR2 is FQGNSA in the germline V gene. The CDR3 DNA reads as TGTGCCAGCAGCAGGACACGGGACGTTCGGGGCTACACCTTC. It translates to CASSRTRDVRGYTF.

The chain recombines TRBV27 with TRBJ2-3; D assignment may be TRBD1 or TRBD2 (5 bases each). This CDR3 comprises 14 residues. Germline lookup yields CDR1 MNHEY and CDR2 SMNVEV (reference sequence). Trimming took 8 bases from V and 0 from J, leaving 12 bases between them. The CDR3 loop is CASALRDSTDTQYF. The CDR3 coding sequence is TGTGCCAGCGCCCTCCGGGACAGCACAGATACGCAGTATTTT.

This chain links TRBV7-9 with TRBJ2-7; possibly TRBD1 for D (5 bases). Trimming pared 5 bases from V and 6 bases from J, leaving 17 bases between. Per the germline V gene, CDR1 is SEHNR and CDR2 is FQNEAQ (reference sequence). The CDR3 consists of 14 residues. The CDR3 DNA sequence: TGTGCCAGCAGCCCTCGGACAACTCCCCGCGAGCAGTACTTC. Translating gives CASSPRTTPREQYF.

The V and J genes are TRBV7-3 and TRBJ2-2; the D gene could be TRBD1 or TRBD2 (5 bases each). CDR3 length equals 17 residues. In germline, CDR1 is SGHTA, CDR2 FQGTGA. The V end lost 4 bases, the J end lost 6 bases, and 21 bases lay between the germline ends. In DNA, the CDR3 is TGTGCCAGCAGCTCACAAGGGCTCGATGGGGACGCCGGGGAGCTGTTTTTT. Residues: CASSSQGLDGDAGELFF.

This clone was counted a single time. The rearrangement links TRBV7-2 to TRBJ2-3, with 11 bases fitting TRBD2. Germline values: CDR1 SGHTA, CDR2 FQGNSA. The junction had 6 bases not matched to a gene; V was cut back by 4 bases and J by 3 bases. CDR3 length: 16 amino acids. CDR3 region: CASSSNSGRATDTQYF. The CDR3 DNA reads as TGTGCCAGCAGCTCGAATAGCGGGAGGGCTACAGATACGCAGTATTTT.

The chain links TRBV19 to TRBJ1-1, with 9 bases identical to TRBD1. Trimming removed 7 bases from V and 3 bases from J; junction bases left unmatched: 12. In germline, CDR1 is LNHDA, CDR2 SQIVND (reference sequence). The CDR3 length is 16 residues. The chain's CDR3 is CASIQDRGSMHTEAFF. CDR3 bases: TGTGCCAGTATTCAGGACAGGGGTTCGATGCACACTGAAGCTTTCTTT.

The chain couples TRBV9 to TRBJ2-5; D remains unclear. Germline V CDR1 and CDR2: SGDLS, YYNGEE. Trimming removed 0 bases at V and 1 base at J, with 7 bases between. The CDR3 runs 14 residues. Here the CDR3 reads CASSVGAGQETQYF. The CDR3 bases are TGTGCCAGCAGCGTAGGGGCAGGCCAAGAGACCCAGTACTTC.

To note about this clone: The same CDR3 can be traced to other DNA sequences in this sample. V and J are TRBV28 and TRBJ1-3, with 9 bases aligning to TRBD1. Per the germline V gene, CDR1 is MDHEN and CDR2 is SYDVKM. Trimming at V came to 3 bases and at J to 0 bases, leaving 0 bases not matched to a gene. The CDR3 extends over 15 amino acids. The CDR3 here is CASSLGQGSGNTIYF. CDR3 coding DNA: TGTGCCAGCAGTTTGGGACAGGGCTCTGGAAACACCATATATTTT.

V gene TRBV5-4 combines with J gene TRBJ2-3; unclear D gene. The germline gives CDR1 SGHNT, CDR2 YYREEE (reference sequence). The CDR3 consists of 15 residues. Trimming shortened V by 2 bases and J by 4 bases, and 14 bases separated the two germline ends. CDR3 sequence: CASSLRSGAPDTQYF. DNA of the CDR3: TGTGCCAGCAGCTTAAGGTCGGGTGCCCCAGATACGCAGTATTTT.

The genes are TRBV27 and TRBJ1-4; TRBD1 matches at 7 bases. Germline V lookup: CDR1 MNHEY, CDR2 SMNVEV (reference sequence). The CDR3 has 15 residues. The junction had 11 bases not matched to a gene; V was cut back by 6 bases and J by 7 bases. In DNA form, the CDR3 reads TGTGCCAGCAGCCTTTTGCGGCAGGGGGGTGAAAAACTGTTTTTT. Protein sequence: CASSLLRQGGEKLFF.

This chain links TRBV28 with TRBJ2-1; TRBD2 matches at 8 bases. The ends lost 5 bases at V and 4 bases at J; junction bases unmatched: 19. The CDR3 is 19 amino acids. CDR1 and CDR2 from the germline V gene are MDHEN and SYDVKM. CDR3 in amino acids: CASSPSPGVAGYAYNEQFF. In DNA, the CDR3 is TGTGCCAGCAGTCCAAGCCCCGGGGTAGCGGGATACGCATACAATGAGCAGTTCTTC. Complete variable domain (other parts from reference TRBV28 and TRBJ2-1): DVKVTQSSRYLVKRTGEKVFLECVQDMDHENMFWYRQDPGLGLRLIYFSYDVKMKEKGDIPEGYSVSREKKERFSLILESASTNQTSMYLCASSPSPGVAGYAYNEQFFGPGTRLTVL.

The genes are TRBV2 and TRBJ2-3; 7 bases line up with TRBD2. The CDR3 loop spans 15 amino acids. J lost 3 bases, V lost 7 bases, and 10 bases had no gene match. Germline assignment: CDR1 SNHLY and CDR2 FYNNEI. The CDR3 region is CASKIGRLATDTQYF. Written as DNA, the CDR3 is TGTGCCAGCAAAATTGGGAGACTAGCAACAGATACGCAGTATTTT.

The V gene is TRBV5-1, the J gene TRBJ2-2; the match to TRBD1 covers 7 bases. The CDR3 spans 17 residues. V was pared by 2 bases and J by 1 base, with 8 bases of the junction left unmatched. Germline V lookup: CDR1 SGHRS, CDR2 YFSETQ. CDR3 in DNA: TGCGCCAGCAGCTTCTTATTTGGGACAGTGAACACCGGGGAGCTGTTTTTT. Encoded protein: CASSFLFGTVNTGELFF.